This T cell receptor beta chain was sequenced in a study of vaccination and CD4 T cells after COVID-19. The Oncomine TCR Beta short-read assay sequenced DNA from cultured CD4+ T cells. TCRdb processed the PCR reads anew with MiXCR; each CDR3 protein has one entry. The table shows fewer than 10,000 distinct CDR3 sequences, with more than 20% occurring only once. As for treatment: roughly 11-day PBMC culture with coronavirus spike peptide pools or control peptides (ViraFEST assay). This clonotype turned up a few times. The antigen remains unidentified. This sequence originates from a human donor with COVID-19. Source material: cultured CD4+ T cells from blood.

The chain's CDR3 is CAISEVSQGISYEQYF. CDR3 nucleotides: TGTGCCATCAGTGAGGTTTCCCAGGGGATATCCTACGAGCAGTACTTC. The chain joins TRBV10-3 to TRBJ2-7; TRBD1 might be the D (6 bases). CDR1 and CDR2 (germline): ENHRY, SYGVKD. The CDR3 has 16 residues. V was shortened by 2 bases and J by 1 base, with 15 bases between the two germline ends.